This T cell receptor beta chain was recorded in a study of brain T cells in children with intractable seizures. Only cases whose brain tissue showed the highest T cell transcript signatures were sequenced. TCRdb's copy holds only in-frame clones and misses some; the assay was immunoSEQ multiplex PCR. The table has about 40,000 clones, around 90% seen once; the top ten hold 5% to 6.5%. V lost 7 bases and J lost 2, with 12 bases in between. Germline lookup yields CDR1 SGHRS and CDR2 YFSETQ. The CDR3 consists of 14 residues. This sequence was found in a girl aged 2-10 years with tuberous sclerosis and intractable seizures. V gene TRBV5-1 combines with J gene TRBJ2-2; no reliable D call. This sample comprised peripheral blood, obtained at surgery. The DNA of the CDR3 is TGCGCCAGCGGGATAAAGATCAACACCGGGGAGCTGTTTTTT. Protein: CASGIKINTGELFF.